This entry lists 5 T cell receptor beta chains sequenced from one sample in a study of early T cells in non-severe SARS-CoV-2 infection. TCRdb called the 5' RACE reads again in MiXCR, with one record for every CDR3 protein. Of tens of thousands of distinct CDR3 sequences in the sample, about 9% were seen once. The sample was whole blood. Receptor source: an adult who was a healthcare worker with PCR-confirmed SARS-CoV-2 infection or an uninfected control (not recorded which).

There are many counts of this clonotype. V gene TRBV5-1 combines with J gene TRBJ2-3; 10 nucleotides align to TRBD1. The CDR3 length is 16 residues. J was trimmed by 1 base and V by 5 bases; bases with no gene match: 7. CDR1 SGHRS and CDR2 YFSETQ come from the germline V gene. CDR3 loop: CASRRRTGGGTDTQYF. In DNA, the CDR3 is TGCGCCAGCAGGCGACGGACAGGGGGAGGCACAGATACGCAGTATTTT.

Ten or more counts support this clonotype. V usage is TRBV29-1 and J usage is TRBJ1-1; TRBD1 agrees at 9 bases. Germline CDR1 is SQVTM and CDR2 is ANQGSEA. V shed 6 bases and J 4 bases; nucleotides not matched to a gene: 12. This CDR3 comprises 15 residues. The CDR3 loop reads CSVAGSPTGGTEAFF. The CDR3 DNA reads TGCAGCGTCGCAGGTAGCCCGACAGGGGGCACTGAAGCTTTCTTT.

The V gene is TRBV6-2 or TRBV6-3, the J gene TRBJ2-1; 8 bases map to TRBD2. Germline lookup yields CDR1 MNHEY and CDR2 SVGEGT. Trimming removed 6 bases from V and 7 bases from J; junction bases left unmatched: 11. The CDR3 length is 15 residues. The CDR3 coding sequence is TGTGCCAGCAGGGGGTTACGGGAGGGCCGGAATGAGCAGTTCTTC. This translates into CASRGLREGRNEQFF.

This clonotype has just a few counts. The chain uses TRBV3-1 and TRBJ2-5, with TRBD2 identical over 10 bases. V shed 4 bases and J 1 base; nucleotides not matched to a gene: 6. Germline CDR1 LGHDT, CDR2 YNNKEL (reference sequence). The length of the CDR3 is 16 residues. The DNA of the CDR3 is TGTGCCAGCAGCCGCAAAAGGACTAGCGGCCAAGAGACCCAGTACTTC. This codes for CASSRKRTSGQETQYF.

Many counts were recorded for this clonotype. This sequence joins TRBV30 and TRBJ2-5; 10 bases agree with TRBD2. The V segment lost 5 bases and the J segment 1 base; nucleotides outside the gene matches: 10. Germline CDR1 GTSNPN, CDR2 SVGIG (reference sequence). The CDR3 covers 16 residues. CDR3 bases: TGTGCCTGGGAACCCCCGGGACTAGCGTTCCAAGAGACCCAGTACTTC. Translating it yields CAWEPPGLAFQETQYF.